These 30 T cell receptor beta chains were sequenced from one sample in a study of T cell responses to AZD1222 COVID-19 vaccine (dated by TCRdb to the early 2020s). The time point label, read with the paper, signifies: baseline before first vaccination. The treatment or condition label here, explained by the study, means: meningococcal conjugate vaccine given as trial control. The method behind the library was the immunoSEQ multiplex PCR assay. The immuneACCESS repertoire file appears here via TCRdb, limited to in-frame rearrangements. These files lack a portion of the clones; in checked studies, under half of the deficit traces to unresolved V genes, and the cause of the others is not known. The table for this sample lists roughly 140,000 clones; about 91% of them were counted only once. The ten largest clones take up approximately 3.1% of the sample. The specimen comprised peripheral blood, sampled on day 0 of MenACWY control vaccination. These receptors were obtained from an adult in good health.

The chain employs TRBV7-9 and TRBJ2-6, with D perhaps matching TRBD2 (6 bases). Per germline, CDR1 SEHNR and CDR2 FQNEAQ (reference sequence). This CDR3 is built from 17 residues. Trimming pared 1 base from V and 0 bases from J, leaving 10 bases between. The CDR3 sequence: CASSLVGRPSGANVLTF. CDR3 DNA sequence: TGTGCCAGCAGCTTAGTTGGGAGGCCCTCTGGGGCCAACGTCCTGACTTTC. The full variable domain, in which reference TRBV7-9 and TRBJ2-6 provide the parts outside the CDR3, is DTGVSQNPRHKITKRGQNVTFRCDPISEHNRLYWYRQTLGQGPEFLTYFQNEAQLEKSRLLSDRFSAERPKGSFSTLEIQRTEQGDSAMYLCASSLVGRPSGANVLTFGAGSRLTVL.

J is TRBJ1-5 and V is TRBV6-5, with 8 bases aligning to TRBD1. There are 14 residues in the CDR3. The V and J ends lost 9 bases and 0 bases, in that order; junction bases with no gene match: 4. Germline V lookup: CDR1 MNHEY, CDR2 SVGAGI. This CDR3 is CARMDRDSNQPQHF. CDR3 nucleotide sequence: TGTGCCAGGATGGACAGGGATAGCAATCAGCCCCAGCATTTT.

The V gene is TRBV18, the J gene TRBJ1-1; 8 bases match TRBD1. The V gene's germline CDR1 is KGHSH and CDR2 LQKENI. With V trimmed by 4 bases and J by 1 base, 8 bases remained unmatched. The CDR3 runs to 16 residues. The CDR3 here is CASSRDRGGTNTEAFF. In nucleotides, the CDR3 is TGTGCCAGCTCACGCGACAGGGGAGGAACGAACACTGAAGCTTTCTTT.

This sequence joins TRBV19 and TRBJ2-7; no definite D call. Trimming removed 3 bases at V and 1 base at J, with 7 bases between. There are 13 residues in the CDR3. Germline V CDR1 and CDR2: LNHDA, SQIVND (reference sequence). The CDR3 DNA reads TGTGCCAGTAGTATTGTCGCATCCTACGAGCAGTACTTC. Amino acids: CASSIVASYEQYF.

V usage is TRBV10-1 and J usage is TRBJ2-1; TRBD2 matches at 7 bases. Germline assignment: CDR1 WNHNN and CDR2 SYGVQD (reference sequence). The V and J ends lost 7 bases and 0 bases, in that order; junction bases with no gene match: 6. This CDR3 is 15 amino acids long. CDR3 residues: CASIGRESSYNEQFF. CDR3 DNA sequence: TGCGCCAGCATAGGGCGGGAGAGCTCCTACAATGAGCAGTTCTTC.

The rearrangement links TRBV6-5 to TRBJ1-5; maybe TRBD1 (6 bases). In germline, CDR1 is MNHEY, CDR2 SVGAGI. The CDR3 extends over 13 amino acids. V shed 8 bases and J shed 6 bases, with 14 bases lying between them. CDR3 nucleotides: TGTGCCAGCTCCGAGGGGGGTAGTCAGCCCCAGCATTTT. The encoded protein is CASSEGGSQPQHF.

This chain links TRBV21-1 with TRBJ1-3; the D segment call TRBD1 is taken from the table without a DNA check. TRBV21-1 is shown as a pseudogene. The CDR3 is 14 residues long. CDR3 bases: TGTGCCAGCAGCGAAGGACAGGGGAAAAACACCATATATTTT. It translates to CASSEGQGKNTIYF.

The chain employs TRBV5-4 and TRBJ2-1; D possibly matches TRBD1 or TRBD2 (5 bases each). The ends were cut back, 2 bases at V and 6 bases at J, with 15 bases in the middle. Germline CDR1 is SGHNT and CDR2 is YYREEE (reference sequence). The length of the CDR3 is 15 residues. CDR3 in DNA: TGTGCCAGCAGCTTAGCGGACACTAAACCCAATGAGCAGTTCTTC. Translating it yields CASSLADTKPNEQFF.

This clone was recorded only once. V is TRBV11-3 and J is TRBJ2-5; 8 bases line up with TRBD1. This CDR3 is 15 amino acids long. Germline lookup yields CDR1 SGHNT and CDR2 YENEEA. The V gene end was trimmed by 5 bases and the J gene end by 4 bases; junction bases not matched to a gene: 9. The CDR3 DNA sequence: TGTGCCAGCAGCCGGACAGGGATGAGAACAGAGACCCAGTACTTC. It is translated as CASSRTGMRTETQYF. Drawing the rest from reference TRBV11-3 and TRBJ2-5, the complete variable domain is EAGVVQSPRYKIIEKKQPVAFWCNPISGHNTLYWYLQNLGQGPELLIRYENEEAVDDSQLPKDRFSAERLKGVDSTLKIQPAELGDSAVYLCASSRTGMRTETQYFGPGTRLLVL.

J is TRBJ1-1 and V is TRBV7-2; tentatively, D is TRBD1 (5 bases). CDR1 SGHTA and CDR2 FQGNSA come from the germline V gene. Trimming left V 7 bases short and J 4 bases short, with 13 bases between. CDR3 length: 13 amino acids. This CDR3 is CASTTRDGTEAFF. CDR3 DNA: TGTGCCAGCACGACCAGGGACGGCACTGAAGCTTTCTTT.

This sequence joins TRBV7-2 and TRBJ1-5; D gene ambiguous. The CDR3 length is 14 residues. V shed 5 bases and J shed 2 bases, with 10 bases lying between them. The germline gives CDR1 SGHTA, CDR2 FQGNSA. CDR3 bases: TGTGCCAGCAGCCTCCATGTAGGCAATCAGCCCCAGCATTTT. Its translation: CASSLHVGNQPQHF.

The chain combines TRBV19 with TRBJ1-1; maybe TRBD1 (5 bases). In germline, CDR1 is LNHDA, CDR2 SQIVND (reference sequence). The CDR3 sequence is 16 residues long. V was shortened by 2 bases and J by 4 bases, with 17 bases between the two germline ends. CDR3 residues: CASSISSWGLSTEAFF. CDR3 nucleotides: TGTGCCAGTAGTATATCATCCTGGGGCTTGAGCACTGAAGCTTTCTTT.

The rearrangement links TRBV4-2 to TRBJ2-1, with 7 bases that match TRBD2. Germline V CDR1 and CDR2: LGHNA, YNFKEQ. Losses at the gene ends were 0 bases for V and 7 bases for J; bases not matched to a gene: 3. The length of the CDR3 is 14 residues. The CDR3 region is CASSQERDYNEQFF. The CDR3 DNA sequence: TGTGCCAGCAGCCAAGAACGGGACTATAATGAGCAGTTCTTC.

V is TRBV15 and J is TRBJ2-2; no firm D call. Trimming removed 1 base at V and 0 bases at J, with 6 bases between. Germline assignment: CDR1 LNHNV and CDR2 YYDKDF (reference sequence). The CDR3 consists of 15 residues. CDR3 sequence reads: CATSRVGTNTGELFF. CDR3 sequence (DNA): TGTGCCACCAGCAGAGTAGGGACGAACACCGGGGAGCTGTTTTTT.

This clone has only one observation. The chain joins TRBV6-5 to TRBJ2-1; 13 nucleotides agree with TRBD2. Per germline, CDR1 MNHEY and CDR2 SVGAGI. V trimming: 6 bases; J trimming: 10 bases; junction bases outside the gene matches: 9. The CDR3 is 15 amino acids. CDR3 protein: CASRGLAGPLGEQFF. The CDR3 nucleotides read TGTGCCAGCAGGGGACTAGCGGGACCCCTGGGGGAGCAGTTCTTC.

The chain joins TRBV9 to TRBJ1-2, with 7 bases lining up with TRBD1. The length of the CDR3 is 13 residues. After removal of 4 bases from V and 6 bases from J, the junction contained 6 bases not matched to a gene. Germline lookup yields CDR1 SGDLS and CDR2 YYNGEE. CDR3 sequence reads: CASSRQGKDGYTF. CDR3 nucleotides: TGTGCCAGCAGCAGACAGGGCAAGGATGGCTACACCTTC.

The chain employs TRBV7-3 and TRBJ2-7; TRBD2 agrees at 10 bases. CDR1 and CDR2 from the germline V gene are SGHTA and FQGTGA. V lost 4 bases and J lost 6; bases outside the gene matches: 6. This CDR3 has 14 amino acids. CDR3 amino acids: CASSSSGRGGEQYF. CDR3 DNA: TGTGCCAGCAGCTCCAGCGGGAGGGGAGGCGAGCAGTACTTC. Looking up the rest from reference TRBV7-3 and TRBJ2-7 gives the full variable domain: GAGVSQTPSNKVTEKGKYVELRCDPISGHTALYWYRQSLGQGPEFLIYFQGTGAADDSGLPNDRFFAVRPEGSVSTLKIQRTERGDSAVYLCASSSSGRGGEQYFGPGTRLTVT.

This chain links TRBV2 with TRBJ2-3, with D uncertain. Germline V CDR1 and CDR2: SNHLY, FYNNEI. The CDR3 is 12 residues long. V dropped 7 bases and J dropped 4 bases, with 9 bases sitting between them. Here the CDR3 reads CASMLKADTQYF. CDR3 nucleotides: TGTGCCAGCATGTTGAAGGCAGATACGCAGTATTTT. Looking up the rest from reference TRBV2 and TRBJ2-3 gives the full variable domain: EPEVTQTPSHQVTQMGQEVILRCVPISNHLYFYWYRQILGQKVEFLVSFYNNEISEKSEIFDDQFSVERPDGSNFTLKIRSTKLEDSAMYFCASMLKADTQYFGPGTRLTVL.

The J gene is TRBJ1-5, the V gene TRBV27; D is unresolved. The ends were cut back, 2 bases at V and 7 bases at J, with 9 bases in the middle. CDR1 is MNHEY and CDR2 is SMNVEV in the germline V gene (reference sequence). CDR3 length: 13 residues. CDR3 nucleotide sequence: TGTGCCAGCAGTTTAGCAGGCAGGCAGCCCCAGCATTTT. This gives the protein CASSLAGRQPQHF.

The V and J genes are TRBV27 and TRBJ1-5, with D perhaps TRBD1 (6 bases). The ends were cut back, 6 bases at V and 6 bases at J, with 12 bases in the middle. The V gene's germline CDR1 is MNHEY and CDR2 SMNVEV (reference sequence). The CDR3 is 13 residues long. CDR3 protein: CASRQGNGQPQHF. For the CDR3, the DNA is TGTGCCAGCAGACAGGGCAATGGTCAGCCCCAGCATTTT.

This chain links TRBV7-6 with TRBJ2-1, with D uncertain. Trimming took 1 base from V and 7 from J, leaving 26 bases between them. This CDR3 comprises 19 residues. The germline CDR1 and CDR2 sequences are SGHVS and FNYEAQ. The CDR3 spells CASSLVVSSEQQLGNEQFF. The CDR3 DNA reads TGTGCCAGCAGCTTAGTTGTTTCGAGTGAACAACAACTGGGAAATGAGCAGTTCTTC.

The chain is built from TRBV19 and TRBJ2-1; 9 bases align to TRBD1. J was trimmed by 7 bases and V by 1 base; bases with no gene match: 8. Germline V gene sequence: CDR1 LNHDA, CDR2 SQIVND (reference sequence). The CDR3 totals 16 residues. DNA of the CDR3: TGTGCCAGTAGTATAGTACAGGGGGCGCAGAGGAATGAGCAGTTCTTC. Its translation: CASSIVQGAQRNEQFF.

The rearrangement links TRBV7-9 to TRBJ2-7; D perhaps matches TRBD1 (5 bases). Germline V gene lookup returns CDR1 SEHNR and CDR2 FQNEAQ (reference sequence). This CDR3 is built from 13 residues. With 2 bases removed from V and 6 bases from J, the gap between germline ends came to 11 bases. The CDR3 loop reads CASSLRQGGEQYF. Here the CDR3 DNA reads TGTGCCAGCAGCTTAAGGCAGGGCGGCGAGCAGTACTTC. Drawing the rest from reference TRBV7-9 and TRBJ2-7, the complete variable domain is DTGVSQNPRHKITKRGQNVTFRCDPISEHNRLYWYRQTLGQGPEFLTYFQNEAQLEKSRLLSDRFSAERPKGSFSTLEIQRTEQGDSAMYLCASSLRQGGEQYFGPGTRLTVT.

This sequence joins TRBV28 and TRBJ2-1; D is unclear. Trimming left V 6 bases short and J 2 bases short, with 11 bases between. CDR3 size: 14 residues. Germline V gene sequence: CDR1 MDHEN, CDR2 SYDVKM. The CDR3 sequence is CASSTTNTYNEQFF. The CDR3 DNA reads TGTGCCAGCAGCACTACCAACACCTACAATGAGCAGTTCTTC.

The chain carries TRBV9 and TRBJ1-6; tentative D call: TRBD1 (6 bases). Germline CDR1 reads SGDLS; CDR2 reads YYNGEE. V was clipped by 0 bases and J by 9 bases, with 16 bases between them. This CDR3 region has 16 residues. CDR3 in DNA: TGTGCCAGCAGCGTAGGGGACAACCTCAAAGGTTCACCCCTCCACTTT. Translating gives CASSVGDNLKGSPLHF.

The genes are TRBV4-3 and TRBJ1-2; possibly TRBD1 for D (5 bases). The CDR3 length is 17 residues. The V end was cut by 0 bases, the J end by 4 bases, with 18 bases between. Per germline, CDR1 LGHNA and CDR2 YSLEER. CDR3 sequence reads: CASSQDAGVGAFYGYTF. The CDR3 coding sequence is TGCGCCAGCAGCCAAGATGCGGGGGTAGGGGCCTTCTATGGCTACACCTTC.

The genes are TRBV3-1 (or the pseudogene TRBV3-2) and TRBJ2-1; 7 positions match TRBD1. The CDR3 totals 16 residues. Trimming removed 4 bases from V and 0 bases from J; junction bases left unmatched: 6. Germline CDR1 LGHDT, CDR2 YNNKEL (reference sequence). The CDR3 DNA reads as TGTGCCAGCAGCCGAGGGAGACAGGGCTCCTACAATGAGCAGTTCTTC. This translates into CASSRGRQGSYNEQFF.

V gene TRBV19 combines with J gene TRBJ2-7, with 8 bases aligning to TRBD1. Germline CDR1 and CDR2: LNHDA and SQIVND (reference sequence). The CDR3 runs 15 residues. Unmatched junction bases numbered 5, after V lost 1 base and J lost 3 bases. The CDR3 is CASSIAQGVYYEQYF. CDR3 DNA sequence: TGTGCCAGTAGTATAGCACAGGGGGTTTACTACGAGCAGTACTTC.

This chain joins TRBV3-1 (or the pseudogene TRBV3-2) and TRBJ1-4; D call uncertain. Trimming pared 0 bases from V and 6 bases from J, leaving 8 bases between. The CDR3 spans 14 residues. CDR1 is LGHDT and CDR2 is YNNKEL in the germline V gene (reference sequence). CDR3: CASSQDWPDEKLFF. Here the CDR3 DNA reads TGTGCCAGCAGCCAAGATTGGCCCGATGAAAAACTGTTTTTT.

This clone was seen once. The V call is TRBV19, the J call TRBJ1-1; the D gene is possibly TRBD1 (5 bases). Germline CDR1 reads LNHDA; CDR2 reads SQIVND (reference sequence). This CDR3 has 13 amino acids. V was clipped by 5 bases and J by 1 base, with 8 bases between them. The DNA of the CDR3 is TGTGCCAGTAGTCCTGGACAGAACACTGAAGCTTTCTTT. It codes for CASSPGQNTEAFF.